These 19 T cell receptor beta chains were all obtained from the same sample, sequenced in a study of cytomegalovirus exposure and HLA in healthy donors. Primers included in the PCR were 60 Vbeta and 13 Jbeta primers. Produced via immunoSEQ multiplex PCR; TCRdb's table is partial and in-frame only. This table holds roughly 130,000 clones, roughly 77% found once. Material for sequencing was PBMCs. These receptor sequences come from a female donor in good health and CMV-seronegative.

Here the CDR3 DNA reads TGTGCCAGCAGTTCCCTACAGGGACCTAATGAAAAACTGTTTTTT. Protein sequence: CASSSLQGPNEKLFF. The chain uses TRBV28 and TRBJ1-4; weak D call: TRBD1 (6 bases). This CDR3 has 15 amino acids. The germline V and J ends were trimmed by 4 bases and 3 bases, with 12 bases remaining between them. CDR1 is MDHEN, CDR2 SYDVKM, per germline.

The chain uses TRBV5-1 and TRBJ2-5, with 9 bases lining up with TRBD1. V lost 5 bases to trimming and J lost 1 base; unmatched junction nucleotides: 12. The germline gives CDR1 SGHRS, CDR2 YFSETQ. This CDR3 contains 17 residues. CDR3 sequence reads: CASRFVGQGNRQETQYF. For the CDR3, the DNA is TGCGCCAGCAGATTTGTGGGACAGGGAAACCGCCAAGAGACCCAGTACTTC.

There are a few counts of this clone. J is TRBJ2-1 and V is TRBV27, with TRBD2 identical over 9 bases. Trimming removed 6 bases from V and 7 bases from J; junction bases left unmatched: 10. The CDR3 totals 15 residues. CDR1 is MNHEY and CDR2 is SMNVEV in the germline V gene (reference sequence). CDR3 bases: TGTGCCAGCAGAGCGCGTCTAGCGGGGACTAATGAGCAGTTCTTC. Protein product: CASRARLAGTNEQFF.

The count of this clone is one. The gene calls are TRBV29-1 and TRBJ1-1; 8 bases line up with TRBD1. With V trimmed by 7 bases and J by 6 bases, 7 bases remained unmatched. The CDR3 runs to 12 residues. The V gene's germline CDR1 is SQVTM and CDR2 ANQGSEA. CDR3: CSAGQGLPEAFF. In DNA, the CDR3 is TGCAGCGCCGGACAGGGATTACCTGAAGCTTTCTTT.

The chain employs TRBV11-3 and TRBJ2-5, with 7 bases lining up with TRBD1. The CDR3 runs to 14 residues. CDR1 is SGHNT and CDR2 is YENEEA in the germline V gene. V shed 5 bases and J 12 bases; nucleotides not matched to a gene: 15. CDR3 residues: CASSPRQGEGIEYF. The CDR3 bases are TGTGCCAGCAGCCCACGACAGGGCGAGGGGATCGAGTACTTC.

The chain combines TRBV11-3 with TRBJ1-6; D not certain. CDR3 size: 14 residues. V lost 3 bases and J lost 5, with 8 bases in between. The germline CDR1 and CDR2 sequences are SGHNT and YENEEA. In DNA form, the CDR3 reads TGTGCCAGCAGCTTTCTGAGCCATAATTCACCCCTCCACTTT. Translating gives CASSFLSHNSPLHF.

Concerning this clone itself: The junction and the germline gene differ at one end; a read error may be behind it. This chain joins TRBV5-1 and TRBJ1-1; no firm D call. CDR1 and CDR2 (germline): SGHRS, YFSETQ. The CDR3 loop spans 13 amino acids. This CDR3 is CASSPMRNTEAFF. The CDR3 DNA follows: TGTGCCAGCAGCCCGATGCGGAACACTGAAGCTTTCTTT.

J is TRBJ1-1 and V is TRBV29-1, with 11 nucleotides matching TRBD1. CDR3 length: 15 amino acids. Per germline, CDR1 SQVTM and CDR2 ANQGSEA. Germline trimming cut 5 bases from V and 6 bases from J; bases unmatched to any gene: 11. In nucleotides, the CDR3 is TGCAGCGTTTCCTTTACAGGGACAGGGGGTCCTGAAGCTTTCTTT. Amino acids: CSVSFTGTGGPEAFF.

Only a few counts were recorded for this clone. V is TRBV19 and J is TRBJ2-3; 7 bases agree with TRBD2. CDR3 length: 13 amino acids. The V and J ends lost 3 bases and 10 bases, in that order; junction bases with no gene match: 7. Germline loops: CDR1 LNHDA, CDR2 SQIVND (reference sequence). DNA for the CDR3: TGTGCCAGTAGTATTGGCGCGGGAGTCGCGCAGTATTTT. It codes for CASSIGAGVAQYF.

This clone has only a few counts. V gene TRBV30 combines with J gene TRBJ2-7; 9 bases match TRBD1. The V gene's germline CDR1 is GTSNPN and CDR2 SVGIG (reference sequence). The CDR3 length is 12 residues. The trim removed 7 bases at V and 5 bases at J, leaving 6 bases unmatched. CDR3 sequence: CASRDRANEQYF. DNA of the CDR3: TGTGCCTCCCGGGACAGGGCTAACGAGCAGTACTTC.

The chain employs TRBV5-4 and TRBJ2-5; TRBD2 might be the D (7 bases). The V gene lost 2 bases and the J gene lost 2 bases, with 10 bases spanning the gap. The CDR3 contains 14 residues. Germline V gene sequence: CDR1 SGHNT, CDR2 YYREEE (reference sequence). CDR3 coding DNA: TGTGCCAGCAGCTTAAGGGGGGGTCAAGAGACCCAGTACTTC. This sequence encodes CASSLRGGQETQYF.

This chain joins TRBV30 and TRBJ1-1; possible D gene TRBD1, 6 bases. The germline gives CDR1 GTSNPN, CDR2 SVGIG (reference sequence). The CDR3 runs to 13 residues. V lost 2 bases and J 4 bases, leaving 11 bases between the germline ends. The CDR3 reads CAWSRGGVTEAFF. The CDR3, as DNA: TGTGCCTGGAGTCGAGGGGGGGTCACTGAAGCTTTCTTT.

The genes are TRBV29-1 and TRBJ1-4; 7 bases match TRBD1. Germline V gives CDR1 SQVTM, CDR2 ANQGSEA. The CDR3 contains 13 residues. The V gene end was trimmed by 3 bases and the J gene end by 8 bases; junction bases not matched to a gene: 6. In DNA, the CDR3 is TGCAGCGTTGAGCAGGGGGAAAAAGAAAAACTGTTTTTT. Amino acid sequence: CSVEQGEKEKLFF.

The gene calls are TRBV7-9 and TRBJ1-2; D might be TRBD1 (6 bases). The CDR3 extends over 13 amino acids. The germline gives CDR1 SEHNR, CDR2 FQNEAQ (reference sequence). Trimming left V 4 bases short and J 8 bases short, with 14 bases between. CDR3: CASSSQGTGGYTF. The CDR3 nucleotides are TGTGCCAGCAGCTCACAGGGTACAGGGGGCTACACCTTC.

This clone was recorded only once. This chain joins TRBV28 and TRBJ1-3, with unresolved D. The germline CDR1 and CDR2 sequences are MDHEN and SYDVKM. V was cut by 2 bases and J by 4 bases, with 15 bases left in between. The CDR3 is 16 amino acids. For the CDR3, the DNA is TGTGCCAGCAGTTTAAGGTCGAGGGAGGCCGGAAACACCATATATTTT. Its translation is CASSLRSREAGNTIYF.

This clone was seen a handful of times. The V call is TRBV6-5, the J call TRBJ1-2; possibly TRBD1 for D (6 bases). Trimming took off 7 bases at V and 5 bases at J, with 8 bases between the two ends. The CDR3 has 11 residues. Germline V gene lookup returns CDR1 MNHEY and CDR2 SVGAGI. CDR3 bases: TGTGCCAGCACTACAGGGTATGGCTACACCTTC. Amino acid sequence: CASTTGYGYTF.

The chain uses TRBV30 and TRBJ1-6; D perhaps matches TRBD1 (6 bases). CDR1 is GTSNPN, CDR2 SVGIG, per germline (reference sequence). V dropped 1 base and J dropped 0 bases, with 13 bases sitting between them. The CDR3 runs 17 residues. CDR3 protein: CAWSDPRGGSYNSPLHF. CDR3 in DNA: TGTGCCTGGAGTGACCCCCGAGGGGGCTCCTATAATTCACCCCTCCACTTT.

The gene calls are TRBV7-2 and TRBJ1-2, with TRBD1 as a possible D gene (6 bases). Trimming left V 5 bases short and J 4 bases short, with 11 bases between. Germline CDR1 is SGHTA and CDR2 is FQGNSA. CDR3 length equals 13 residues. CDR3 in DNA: TGTGCCAGCAGCCAGACAGGACCCTATGGCTACACCTTC. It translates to CASSQTGPYGYTF.

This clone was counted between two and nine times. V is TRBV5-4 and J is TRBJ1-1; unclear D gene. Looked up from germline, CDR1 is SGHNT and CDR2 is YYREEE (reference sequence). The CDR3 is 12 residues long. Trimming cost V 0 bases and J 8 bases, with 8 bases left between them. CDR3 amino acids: CASSLAPREAFF. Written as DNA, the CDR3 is TGTGCCAGCAGCTTGGCCCCCAGGGAAGCTTTCTTT. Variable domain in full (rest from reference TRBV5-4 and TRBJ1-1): ETGVTQSPTHLIKTRGQQVTLRCSSQSGHNTVSWYQQALGQGPQFIFQYYREEENGRGNFPPRFSGLQFPNYSSELNVNALELDDSALYLCASSLAPREAFFGQGTRLTVV.